A single sample gave rise to the 12 T cell receptor beta chains below, sequenced in a study of blood T cells in healthy people across ages. Using a J-beta primer mix together with a sample-barcoded 5' primer, a second PCR was run for about 6 to 11 cycles. Each CDR3 protein gets one entry after TCRdb re-called the 5' RACE reads with MiXCR. Of 1.5 million to 2 million distinct CDR3 sequences listed, around half were seen once; the top ten hold 2.1%. Sequenced material: blood. The receptors derive from a woman between 40 and 50 years old in good health.

The chain couples TRBV7-2 to TRBJ2-5, with D perhaps assigned TRBD1 or TRBD2 (5 bases each). CDR1 is SGHTA and CDR2 is FQGNSA in the germline V gene. The V end was cut by 5 bases, the J end by 11 bases, with 27 bases between. The CDR3 spans 16 residues. The CDR3 loop is CASSPLSGAAYNEQYF. In DNA form, the CDR3 reads TGTGCCAGCAGCCCCCTGTCCGGGGCAGCCTACAATGAGCAGTACTTC.

V and J are TRBV9 and TRBJ1-1; D gene ambiguous. The V end was cut by 0 bases, the J end by 7 bases, with 16 bases between. Germline loops: CDR1 SGDLS, CDR2 YYNGEE. The CDR3 is made up of 15 amino acids. The DNA for the CDR3 is TGTGCCAGCAGCGTAGTAGGAGCCGGCGGTGGTGAAGCTTTCTTT. This sequence encodes CASSVVGAGGGEAFF.

This rearrangement joins TRBV6-2 or TRBV6-3 to TRBJ2-7, with TRBD2 as a possible D gene (6 bases). CDR3 size: 15 residues. CDR1 MNHEY and CDR2 SVGEGT come from the germline V gene. Trimming stripped 3 bases from V and 2 bases from J, with 14 bases between. The CDR3 here is CASSYLGGVPYEQYF. The CDR3 bases are TGTGCCAGCAGTTATCTCGGGGGTGTCCCCTACGAGCAGTACTTC.

In this sample, this clonotype turned up a few times. V gene TRBV7-2 combines with J gene TRBJ1-1; 10 bases agree with TRBD1. With V trimmed by 6 bases and J by 5 bases, 6 bases remained unmatched. Germline V gene lookup returns CDR1 SGHTA and CDR2 FQGNSA. The CDR3 consists of 14 residues. The CDR3 region has the DNA TGTGCCAGCAGTTTAAGGACAGGGGGAACTGAAGCTTTCTTT. The encoded protein is CASSLRTGGTEAFF.

This clonotype showed up just a few times. The J gene is TRBJ1-1, the V gene TRBV7-9; 8 positions match TRBD1. The junction had 2 bases not matched to a gene; V was cut back by 0 bases and J by 11 bases. The CDR3 is 12 amino acids. Germline CDR1 SEHNR, CDR2 FQNEAQ (reference sequence). The CDR3 protein is CASSLANRGAFF. DNA for the CDR3: TGTGCCAGCAGCTTAGCCAACAGGGGGGCTTTCTTT.

V gene TRBV20-1 combines with J gene TRBJ2-1, with D possibly called TRBD1 or TRBD2 (5 bases each). The CDR3 loop spans 17 amino acids. Germline assignment: CDR1 DFQATT and CDR2 SNEGSKA (reference sequence). V lost 2 bases, J lost 4 bases, and 21 bases lay in between. CDR3 DNA: TGCAGTGCTAGAACCAGAGGGGCCCAACAGAGGTACAATGAGCAGTTCTTC. It codes for CSARTRGAQQRYNEQFF.

This clonotype occurred a few times. This chain links TRBV7-8 with TRBJ2-5; a possible D gene is TRBD1 (5 bases). The J call may be incorrect, as the DNA end agrees better with TRBJ2-7. CDR3 length: 15 amino acids. Germline CDR1 SGHVS, CDR2 FQNEAQ. The CDR3 DNA is TGTGCCAGCAGCTCCGCACTACAGGCTTTCGACGAGCAGTACTTC. Protein product: CASSSALQAFDEQYF.

The genes are TRBV6-2 or TRBV6-3 and TRBJ1-2, with D maybe TRBD1 (6 bases). There are 14 residues in the CDR3. Per the germline V gene, CDR1 is MNHEY and CDR2 is SVGEGT. Trimming took off 2 bases at V and 8 bases at J, with 15 bases between the two ends. The CDR3, as DNA: TGTGCCAGCAGTTACGAGGGGGGTTTTGAAGGCTACACCTTC. This sequence encodes CASSYEGGFEGYTF.

This clonotype was picked up a small number of times. This CDR3 reads CASTYTADGETQYF. The DNA for the CDR3 is TGTGCCAGCACCTATACGGCTGACGGAGAGACCCAGTACTTC. The chain has TRBV6-5 and TRBJ2-5; no definite D call. There are 14 residues in the CDR3. The V end was cut by 7 bases, the J end by 4 bases, with 16 bases between. CDR1 and CDR2 from the germline V gene are MNHEY and SVGAGI.

This rearrangement joins TRBV29-1 to TRBJ2-5, with D possibly TRBD2 on 5 matching bases. Between the trimmed V and J ends, which lost 4 bases and 7 bases, there was a span of 22 bases. The CDR3 consists of 15 residues. The V gene's germline CDR1 is SQVTM and CDR2 ANQGSEA. CDR3 loop: CSVGTAASASATQYF. CDR3 DNA: TGCAGCGTTGGGACTGCGGCCTCGGCTTCCGCGACCCAGTACTTC.

This clonotype was picked up a small number of times. The CDR3 DNA follows: TGCAGCGTTGTGGACAGGATGGGCTATGGCTACACCTTC. This gives the protein CSVVDRMGYGYTF. V usage is TRBV29-1 and J usage is TRBJ1-2; 7 bases map to TRBD1. The CDR3 extends over 13 amino acids. The germline CDR1 and CDR2 sequences are SQVTM and ANQGSEA. V lost 4 bases, J lost 4 bases, and 6 bases stayed unmatched.

V gene TRBV27 combines with J gene TRBJ2-5, with D unresolved. Trimming removed 6 bases at V and 11 bases at J, with 16 bases between. Per germline, CDR1 MNHEY and CDR2 SMNVEV (reference sequence). This CDR3 has 12 residues. CDR3 bases: TGTGCCAGCAGGGGCCTCTCGGATGAGCAGTACTTC. The encoded protein is CASRGLSDEQYF.